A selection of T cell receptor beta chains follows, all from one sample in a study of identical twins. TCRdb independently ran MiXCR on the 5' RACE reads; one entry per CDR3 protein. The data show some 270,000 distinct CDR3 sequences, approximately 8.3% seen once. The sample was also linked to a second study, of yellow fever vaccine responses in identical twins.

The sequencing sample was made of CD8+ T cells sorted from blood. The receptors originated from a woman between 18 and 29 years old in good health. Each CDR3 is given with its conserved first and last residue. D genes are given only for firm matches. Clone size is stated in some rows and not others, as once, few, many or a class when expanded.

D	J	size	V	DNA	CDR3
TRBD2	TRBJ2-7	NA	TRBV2	TGTGCCAGCAGACCCCTAGCGGGCTACGAGCAGTACTTC	CASRPLAGYEQYF
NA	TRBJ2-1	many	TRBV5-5	TGTGCCAGCAGCTTGTACAGTTCTGTGACCTACAATGAGCAGTTCTTC	CASSLYSSVTYNEQFF
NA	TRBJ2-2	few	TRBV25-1	TGTGCCAGCAGTGAATATAAAAGCACCGGGGAGCTGTTTTTT	CASSEYKSTGELFF
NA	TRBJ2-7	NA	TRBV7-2	TGTGCCGCAGGACAGACAGATTACAGCGAGCAGTACTTC	CAAGQTDYSEQYF
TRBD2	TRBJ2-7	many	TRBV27	TGTGCCACCATGACTAGCGTCTACGAGCAGTACTTC	CATMTSVYEQYF
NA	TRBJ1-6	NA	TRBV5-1	TGCGCCAGCAGCTTTGACAGAGGGGGAAGCTCCTATAATTCACCCCTCCACTTT	CASSFDRGGSSYNSPLHF
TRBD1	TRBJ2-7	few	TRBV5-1	TGCGCCAGCAGCGTAAATCCCGGGACAGGGGCCTACGAGCAGTACTTC	CASSVNPGTGAYEQYF
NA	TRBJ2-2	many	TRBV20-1	TGCAGTGCTAGAGAGGAACACACCGGGGAGCTGTTTTTT	CSAREEHTGELFF
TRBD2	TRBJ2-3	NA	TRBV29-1	TGCAGCGTTGAAGGAGTAGCGGGGGGTATAACAGATACGCAGTATTTT	CSVEGVAGGITDTQYF
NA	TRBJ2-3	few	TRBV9	TGTGCCAGCAGCATCGGCGGGAGCACAGATACGCAGTATTTT	CASSIGGSTDTQYF
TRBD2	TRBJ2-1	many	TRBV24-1	TGTGCCACCAGCTGGGGGACTAGCGGGAGCGAAGGGGTGGATGAGCAGTTCTTC	CATSWGTSGSEGVDEQFF
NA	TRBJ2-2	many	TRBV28	TGTGCCAGCAGACCCTCGGCGGGGAACACCGGGGAGCTGTTTTTT	CASRPSAGNTGELFF
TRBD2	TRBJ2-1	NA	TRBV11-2	TGTGCCAGCAGCTTAGAAGTTGGGACTAGTGGGGAGAGCTCCTACAATGAGCAGTTCTTC	CASSLEVGTSGESSYNEQFF
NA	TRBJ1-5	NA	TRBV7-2	TGTGCCAGCAGCTTATGGCACAATCAGCCCCAGCATTTT	CASSLWHNQPQHF
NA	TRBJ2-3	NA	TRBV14	TGTGCCAGCAGCCGACTCATCGGAGATACGCAGTATTTT	CASSRLIGDTQYF
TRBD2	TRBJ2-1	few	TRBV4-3	TGCGCCAGCAGCCAAGCCAAGGGACTAGCGGGAGATGAGCAGTTCTTC	CASSQAKGLAGDEQFF
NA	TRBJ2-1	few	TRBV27	TGTGCCAGCTACCACCTTCCTGGTTCGAATGAGCAGTTCTTC	CASYHLPGSNEQFF
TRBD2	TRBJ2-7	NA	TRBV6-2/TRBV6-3	TGTGCCAGCAGCGCCTCAGCGGGGGCGCTCTACGAGCAGTACTTC	CASSASAGALYEQYF
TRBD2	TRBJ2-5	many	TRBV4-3	TGCGCCAGCAGCCAAGATCGAAGCGGGAGCTTTTTTACGGAGACCCAGTACTTC	CASSQDRSGSFFTETQYF
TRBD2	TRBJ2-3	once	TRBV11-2	TGTGCCAGCAGCTGGACTAGCGGGAGAGGAGATACGCAGTATTTT	CASSWTSGRGDTQYF
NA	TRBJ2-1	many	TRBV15	TGTGCCACCAGCAGAGCTCTCCGGGACTGGGTCCCTGAGCAGTTCTTC	CATSRALRDWVPEQFF
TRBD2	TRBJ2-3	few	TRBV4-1	TGCGCCAGCAGCCAAAGGCATCGACTAGCGGGTATAGATACGCAGTATTTT	CASSQRHRLAGIDTQYF
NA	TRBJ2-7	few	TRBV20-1	TGCAGTGCCGGTTCCGCGTCTGAGTACGAGCAGTACTTC	CSAGSASEYEQYF
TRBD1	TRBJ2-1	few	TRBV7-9	TGTGCCAGCAGCTCCAACGACAGGGCGAAGAGCAATGAGCAGTTCTTC	CASSSNDRAKSNEQFF
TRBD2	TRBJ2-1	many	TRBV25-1	TGTGCCAGCAGTGAATGGCGGGGGGGGGTGAATGAGCAGTTCTTC	CASSEWRGGVNEQFF
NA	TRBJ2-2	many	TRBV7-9	TGTGCCACTTTAACCACTCAGCCGCCGAACACCGGGGAGCTGTTTTTT	CATLTTQPPNTGELFF
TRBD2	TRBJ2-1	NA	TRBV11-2	TGTGCCAGCAGCGCACTGACTAGCGGGGGGGCGGGCGACAATGAGCAGTTCTTC	CASSALTSGGAGDNEQFF
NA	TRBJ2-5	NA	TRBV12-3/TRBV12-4	TGTGCCAGCAGTACACGAGAGACCCAGTACTTC	CASSTRETQYF
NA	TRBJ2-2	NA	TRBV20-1	TGCAGTGCTAGAGAGGGGACAACGAACACCGGGGAGCTGTTTTTT	CSAREGTTNTGELFF
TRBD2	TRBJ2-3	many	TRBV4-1	TGCGCCAGCAGCCAAGATCTAGCGGGGGGGACAGATACGCAGTATTTT	CASSQDLAGGTDTQYF
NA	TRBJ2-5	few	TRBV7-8	TGTGCCAGCAGCTTATTGGCAGGCACACAAGAGACCCAGTACTTC	CASSLLAGTQETQYF
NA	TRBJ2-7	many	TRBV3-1	TGTGCCAGCAGCCCCTCAGGAGGGGGGGCGGACTACTACGAGCAGTACTTC	CASSPSGGGADYYEQYF
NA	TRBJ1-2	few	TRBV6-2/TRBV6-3	TGTGCCAGCACCTCGGAGATTTATGGCTACACCTTC	CASTSEIYGYTF
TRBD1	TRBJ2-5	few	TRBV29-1	TGCAGCGTTGAAAGGGACAGGGCCCAAGAGACCCAGTACTTC	CSVERDRAQETQYF
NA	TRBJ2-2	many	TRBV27	TGTGCCAGCAGTTCCGCAGCGGGCCCCACCGGGGAGCTGTTTTTT	CASSSAAGPTGELFF
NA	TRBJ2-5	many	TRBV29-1	TGCAGCGTTGAAGAGGGATTCCAAGAGACCCAGTACTTC	CSVEEGFQETQYF
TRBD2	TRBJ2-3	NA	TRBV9	TGTGCCAGCAGCGTAGAAGCTAGCGGGTCCACAGATACGCAGTATTTT	CASSVEASGSTDTQYF
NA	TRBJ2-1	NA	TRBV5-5	TGTGCCAGCAGCCCGGTTAAGGGAAGCAATGAGCAGTTCTTC	CASSPVKGSNEQFF
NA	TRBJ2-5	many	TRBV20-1	TGCAGTGCCTATATACAGGGTTACCAAGAGACCCAGTACTTC	CSAYIQGYQETQYF
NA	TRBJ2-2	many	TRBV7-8	TGTGCCAGCAGCTCGCAACCCGGGGAGCTGTTTTTT	CASSSQPGELFF
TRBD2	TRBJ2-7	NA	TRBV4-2	TGTGCCATCGGCCCCTTGGTAGCGGGGGAGGAGAGGGATTCGGGCGAGCAGTACTTC	CAIGPLVAGEERDSGEQYF
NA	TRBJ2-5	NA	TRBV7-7	TGTGCTAGCAGCTTAATTTCGGGGACCCAGTACTTC	CASSLISGTQYF
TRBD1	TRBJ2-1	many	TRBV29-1	TGCAGCGTTGAAGGGGAGAGGGACAGCAACTTCTTC	CSVEGERDSNFF
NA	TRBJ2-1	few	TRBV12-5	TGTGCTAGTGGGGCTCCACAGGGAACCTACAATGAGCAGTTCTTC	CASGAPQGTYNEQFF
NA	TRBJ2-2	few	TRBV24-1	TGTGCCACCAGTGATTTGCGTTTCGAGCCTGGACCAAACCCGAACACCGGGGAGCTGTTTTTT	CATSDLRFEPGPNPNTGELFF